Each of the 27 T cell receptor beta chains below was sequenced from the same sample in a study of T cell clones after liver transplantation. Sequenced by immunoSEQ multiplex PCR; TCRdb stores in-frame clones only, minus some. The data show 40,000 to 55,000 clones, 70% to 75% seen once. Sequenced here: CD4+ T cells from blood, sampled less than 70 months after liver transplant. These TCRs come from a human patient who received a liver transplant. Some of these T cells may belong to the graft donor.

The chain is built from TRBV11-3 and TRBJ2-7, with no clear D. Looked up from germline, CDR1 is SGHNT and CDR2 is YENEEA. Trimming took 1 base from V and 7 from J, leaving 20 bases between them. The CDR3 is 16 amino acids. The CDR3 reads CASSLGQEQPLREQYF. The CDR3 region has the DNA TGTGCCAGCAGCTTAGGGCAGGAGCAACCACTACGGGAGCAGTACTTC.

In this sample, this clone turned up many times. The chain uses TRBV4-2 and TRBJ1-3; D remains ambiguous. V lost 4 bases, J lost 8 bases, and 18 bases lay in between. Germline assignment: CDR1 LGHNA and CDR2 YNFKEQ. The CDR3 runs to 15 residues. CDR3 nucleotide sequence: TGTGCCAGCAGCCTAGTTGAGGGTCGAGGAGACACCATATATTTT. The encoded protein is CASSLVEGRGDTIYF.

This clone is deemed medium-sized. The chain combines TRBV28 with TRBJ1-2; D remains unclear. Germline V gene data show CDR1 as MDHEN and CDR2 as SYDVKM. The CDR3 length is 15 residues. Deletions cut 4 bases from V and 0 bases from J, with 12 bases between. CDR3 region: CASSSPQKPNYGYTF. For the CDR3, the DNA is TGTGCCAGCAGTTCCCCACAGAAACCTAACTATGGCTACACCTTC.

The chain links TRBV6-6 to TRBJ1-4, with 7 bases aligning to TRBD1. The germline V gene has CDR1 MNHNY and CDR2 SVGAGI (reference sequence). The CDR3 loop spans 14 amino acids. V lost 6 bases and J lost 3; bases outside the gene matches: 4. The CDR3 here is CASSRQGSNEKLFF. For the CDR3, the DNA is TGTGCCAGCAGCCGACAGGGATCTAATGAAAAACTGTTTTTT.

The chain joins TRBV28 to TRBJ2-3; the match to TRBD2 covers 8 bases. Germline V gene sequence: CDR1 MDHEN, CDR2 SYDVKM. The CDR3 has 15 amino acids. With 3 bases clipped from V and 4 bases from J, the junction kept 6 bases outside the gene matches. The DNA of the CDR3 is TGTGCCAGCAGTTTGAGGGGCGGGGGGTCAGATACGCAGTATTTT. It yields the protein CASSLRGGGSDTQYF.

CDR3 nucleotides: TGTGCCAGCAGTTCAGGCGTCTTTAGCACTGAAGCTTTCTTT. Its protein product is CASSSGVFSTEAFF. V and J are TRBV27 and TRBJ1-1, with D hard to call. CDR1 is MNHEY, CDR2 SMNVEV, per germline (reference sequence). The V and J ends lost 4 bases and 4 bases respectively, with 13 bases between them. There are 14 residues in the CDR3.

The chain links TRBV5-1 to TRBJ2-6; D is ambiguous. In germline, CDR1 is SGHRS, CDR2 YFSETQ. Deletions cut 0 bases from V and 0 bases from J, with 7 bases between. The CDR3 consists of 16 residues. DNA of the CDR3: TGCGCCAGCAGCTTGGTGGGCAGCTCTGGGGCCAACGTCCTGACTTTC. As protein: CASSLVGSSGANVLTF.

In DNA, the CDR3 is TGTGCCAGCAGCTTGGGTTGGGGGAACGATGAGCAGTTCTTC. It codes for CASSLGWGNDEQFF. The chain has TRBV5-4 and TRBJ2-1; D could derive from TRBD1 or TRBD2 (5 bases each). This CDR3 is 14 amino acids long. Trimming took off 0 bases at V and 8 bases at J, with 12 bases between the two ends. CDR1 is SGHNT and CDR2 is YYREEE in the germline V gene (reference sequence).

The chain carries TRBV4-2 and TRBJ1-3; 7 nucleotides align to TRBD1. CDR3 size: 14 residues. The trim removed 5 bases at V and 2 bases at J, leaving 3 bases unmatched. CDR1 is LGHNA and CDR2 is YNFKEQ in the germline V gene. CDR3 residues: CASSSGTAGNTIYF. The CDR3, as DNA: TGTGCCAGCAGCAGTGGGACAGCTGGAAACACCATATATTTT.

The rearrangement links TRBV7-2 to TRBJ1-3; no definite D call. CDR1 is SGHTA and CDR2 is FQGNSA in the germline V gene. Trimming took 4 bases from V and 9 from J, leaving 22 bases between them. This CDR3 is 16 amino acids long. As DNA, the CDR3 is TGTGCCAGCAGCTCCGGCGGGTTTTACGCTGGAGGCACCATATATTTT. It translates to CASSSGGFYAGGTIYF.

V and J are TRBV30 and TRBJ2-2; possibly TRBD1 for D (5 bases). V was pared by 1 base and J by 5 bases, with 8 bases between. Germline CDR1 and CDR2: GTSNPN and SVGIG (reference sequence). The CDR3 length is 13 residues. Here the CDR3 DNA reads TGTGCCTGGAGTGGACAGCAAACCGGGGAGCTGTTTTTT. This translates into CAWSGQQTGELFF. Full variable domain (remainder filled in from reference TRBV30 and TRBJ2-2): SQTIHQWPATLVQPVGSPLSLECTVEGTSNPNLYWYRQAAGRGLQLLFYSVGIGQISSEVPQNLSASRPQDRQFILSSKKLLLSDSGFYLCAWSGQQTGELFFGEGSRLTVL.

The chain has TRBV5-5 and TRBJ1-2; a possible D gene is TRBD1 (5 bases). The CDR3 is made up of 15 amino acids. V was cut by 0 bases and J by 4 bases, with 13 bases left in between. Per germline, CDR1 SGHKS and CDR2 YYEKEE (reference sequence). The CDR3 DNA is TGTGCCAGCAGCTTGGAAGGGACGGACCTCTATGGCTACACCTTC. Residues: CASSLEGTDLYGYTF.

This rearrangement joins TRBV25-1 to TRBJ1-3, with D possibly TRBD1 on 5 matching bases. CDR1 and CDR2 (germline): MGHDK, SYGVNS. The germline V and J ends were trimmed by 3 bases and 2 bases, with 11 bases remaining between them. The CDR3 runs to 15 residues. The CDR3 loop reads CASSDSGTAGNTIYF. The CDR3 bases are TGTGCCAGCAGTGACTCCGGGACGGCTGGAAACACCATATATTTT.

This clone has only a few counts. J is TRBJ2-2 and V is TRBV7-8; 8 bases are a match to TRBD2. This CDR3 is built from 16 residues. J was trimmed by 1 base and V by 8 bases; bases with no gene match: 9. Germline lookup yields CDR1 SGHVS and CDR2 FQNEAQ. Here the CDR3 DNA reads TGTGCCAGCGTAACGCGGGGGGCTGTGAACACCGGGGAGCTGTTTTTT. Its protein is CASVTRGAVNTGELFF.

This clone appeared a single time. This chain joins TRBV5-1 and TRBJ1-1; no reliable D call. Germline-derived CDR1 and CDR2 are SGHRS and YFSETQ. V lost 4 bases and J 1 base, leaving 8 bases between the germline ends. The length of the CDR3 is 13 residues. The CDR3 reads CASSRVENTEAFF. The CDR3 nucleotides are TGCGCCAGCAGCAGGGTAGAGAACACTGAAGCTTTCTTT.

The gene calls are TRBV27 and TRBJ2-5; 7 positions agree with TRBD2. J was trimmed by 2 bases and V by 2 bases; bases with no gene match: 2. Germline V gene sequence: CDR1 MNHEY, CDR2 SMNVEV (reference sequence). This CDR3 is built from 14 residues. CDR3 nucleotide sequence: TGTGCCAGCAGTTTACTGGGGGGGCAAGAGACCCAGTACTTC. This sequence encodes CASSLLGGQETQYF.

The chain joins TRBV14 to TRBJ1-2, with TRBD1 as a possible D gene (6 bases). The CDR3 has 14 amino acids. Trimming shortened V by 4 bases and J by 3 bases, and 12 bases separated the two germline ends. CDR1 is SGHDN and CDR2 is FVKESK in the germline V gene. The CDR3 reads CASSRNRADYGYTF. CDR3 DNA sequence: TGTGCCAGCAGCCGGAACAGGGCCGACTATGGCTACACCTTC.

This chain joins TRBV7-2 and TRBJ1-4; D unclear. Per the germline V gene, CDR1 is SGHTA and CDR2 is FQGNSA. This CDR3 contains 14 residues. Trimming removed 2 bases from V and 7 bases from J, with 11 bases in between. CDR3 in amino acids: CASSLRTQSEKLFF. CDR3 DNA: TGTGCCAGCAGCTTACGTACTCAGAGTGAAAAACTGTTTTTT.

This clone was seen a single time. The chain has TRBV2 and TRBJ2-2; D is undetermined. V was trimmed by 7 bases and J by 6 bases, leaving 15 bases between them. Germline lookup yields CDR1 SNHLY and CDR2 FYNNEI. This CDR3 has 14 residues. The chain's CDR3 is CASILGRGAGELFF. In nucleotides, the CDR3 is TGTGCCAGCATTCTAGGTCGTGGGGCCGGGGAGCTGTTTTTT.

The CDR3 DNA reads as TGTGCCAGCAGTGGTAGGACAGGGGGCGTTTGGACCGGGGAGCTGTTTTTT. Its protein is CASSGRTGGVWTGELFF. This rearrangement joins TRBV27 to TRBJ2-2, with TRBD1 matching over 11 bases. The germline gives CDR1 MNHEY, CDR2 SMNVEV (reference sequence). This CDR3 has 17 residues. Trimming took 5 bases from V and 5 from J; bases not matched to a gene: 10.

The rearrangement joins TRBV5-6 to TRBJ1-5; possibly TRBD1 for D (5 bases). The CDR3 runs to 18 residues. Germline V CDR1 and CDR2: SGHDT, YYEEEE. The germline V and J ends were trimmed by 0 bases and 3 bases, with 19 bases remaining between them. CDR3 amino acids: CASSLAGTGGKVNQPQHF. The CDR3, as DNA: TGTGCCAGCAGCTTGGCCGGGACCGGTGGAAAAGTCAATCAGCCCCAGCATTTT.

This clone has only a few counts. This chain links TRBV7-2 with TRBJ1-5; no firm D call. This CDR3 contains 13 residues. Trimming took 5 bases from V and 5 from J, leaving 10 bases between them. CDR1 and CDR2 from the germline V gene are SGHTA and FQGNSA. The CDR3 reads CASSRQADQPQHF. The CDR3 nucleotides read TGTGCCAGCAGCCGCCAAGCGGATCAGCCCCAGCATTTT.

The CDR3 loop is CASSDTNYGYTF. In DNA form, the CDR3 reads TGTGCCAGCAGTGACACTAACTATGGCTACACCTTC. The chain carries TRBV6-5 and TRBJ1-2; D gene ambiguous. Germline CDR1 MNHEY, CDR2 SVGAGI. The CDR3 runs to 12 residues. V was clipped by 5 bases and J by 0 bases, with 4 bases between them.

The chain recombines TRBV7-3 with TRBJ2-1, with TRBD1 matching over 9 bases. CDR1 is SGHTA, CDR2 FQGTGA, per germline. There are 16 residues in the CDR3. The ends lost 4 bases at V and 8 bases at J; junction bases unmatched: 12. As DNA, the CDR3 is TGTGCCAGCAGCTCGGCACCGGGACAGGGAGGGCATGAGCAGTTCTTC. Protein sequence: CASSSAPGQGGHEQFF.

This clone has only a few counts. This rearrangement joins TRBV6-1 to TRBJ1-6; 9 bases agree with TRBD1. Germline CDR1 and CDR2: MNHNS and SASEGT. The CDR3 sequence is 14 residues long. V trimming: 5 bases; J trimming: 6 bases; junction bases outside the gene matches: 2. CDR3 sequence: CASSRQGGNSPLHF. The CDR3 DNA reads TGTGCCAGCAGTCGACAGGGGGGTAATTCACCCCTCCACTTT.

This rearrangement joins TRBV6-1 to TRBJ1-5; maybe TRBD1 (6 bases). V was cut by 7 bases and J by 2 bases, with 9 bases left in between. Germline values: CDR1 MNHNS, CDR2 SASEGT. The CDR3 contains 13 residues. CDR3 residues: CASTRQGNQPQHF. DNA for the CDR3: TGTGCCAGCACCCGACAGGGCAATCAGCCCCAGCATTTT.

This rearrangement joins TRBV10-1 to TRBJ2-7, with TRBD1 as a possible D gene (5 bases). The V end lost 8 bases, the J end lost 1 base, and 18 bases lay between the germline ends. From germline, CDR1 is WNHNN and CDR2 SYGVQD (reference sequence). The CDR3 covers 15 residues. The CDR3 DNA is TGCGCCAGCCGCAGGGAATTAAGCCCTTCCTACGAGCAGTACTTC. It is translated as CASRRELSPSYEQYF.